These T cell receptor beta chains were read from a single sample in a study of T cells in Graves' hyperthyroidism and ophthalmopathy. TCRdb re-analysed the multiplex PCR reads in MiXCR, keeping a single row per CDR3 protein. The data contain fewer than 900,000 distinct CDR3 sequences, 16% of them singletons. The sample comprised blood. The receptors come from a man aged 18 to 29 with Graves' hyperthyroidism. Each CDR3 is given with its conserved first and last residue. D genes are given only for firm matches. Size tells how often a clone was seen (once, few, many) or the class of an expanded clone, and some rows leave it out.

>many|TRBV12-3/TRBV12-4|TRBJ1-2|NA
TGTGCCAGCAGTTTAATGGAACAGGTCTTCTATGGCTACACCTTC
CASSLMEQVFYGYTF
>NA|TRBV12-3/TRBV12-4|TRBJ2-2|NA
TGTGCCAGCAGTTTACGGGGGACGGTCACCGGGGAGCTGTTTTTT
CASSLRGTVTGELFF
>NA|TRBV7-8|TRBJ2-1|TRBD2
TGTGCCAGCAGCCACGGTCGACTAGCCGGTTCCTACAATGAGCAGTTCTTC
CASSHGRLAGSYNEQFF
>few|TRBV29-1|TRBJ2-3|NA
TGCAGCTCATGGGGGGGGCAGGGGGCCCCAGATACGCAGTATTTT
CSSWGGQGAPDTQYF
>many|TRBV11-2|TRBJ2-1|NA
TGTGCCAGCAGATACCGGGACAAGGGAATAGGGCAGTTCTTC
CASRYRDKGIGQFF
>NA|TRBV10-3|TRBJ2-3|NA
TGTGCCATCAGTGAGTCGAGCGGGAGCACAGATACGCAGTATTTT
CAISESSGSTDTQYF
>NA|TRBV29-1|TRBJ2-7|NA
TGCAGCGTTCAGGACGACCACTACGAGCAGTACTTC
CSVQDDHYEQYF
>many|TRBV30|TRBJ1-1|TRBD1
TGTGCCTGGGCCAGACAGGGGAGAGTCCCTGAAGCTTTCTTT
CAWARQGRVPEAFF
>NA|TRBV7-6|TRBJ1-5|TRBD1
TGTGCCAGCAGCTTAGAAGACAGGGGTCTGAATCAGCCCCAGCATTTT
CASSLEDRGLNQPQHF
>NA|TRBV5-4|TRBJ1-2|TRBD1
TGTGCCAGCAGCTTCAGGGGGGCCCCTAACTATGGCTACACCTTC
CASSFRGAPNYGYTF
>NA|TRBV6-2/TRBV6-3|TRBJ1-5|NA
TGTGCCAGCAGCCGCTACATGGGGCCCCAGCATTTT
CASSRYMGPQHF
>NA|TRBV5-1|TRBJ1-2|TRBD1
TGCGCCAGCAGCTCCGGAAATACAGGGGGACCTGGCTACACCTTC
CASSSGNTGGPGYTF
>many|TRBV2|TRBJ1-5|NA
TGTGCCAGCAGTGCTTTACAGGGCCAGCCCCAGCATTTT
CASSALQGQPQHF
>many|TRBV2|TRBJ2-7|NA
TGTGCCAGCAGTGAAGTACCAGAGTACGAGCAGTACTTC
CASSEVPEYEQYF
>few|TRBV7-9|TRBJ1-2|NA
TGTGCCAGCAGCTTAGACCTGATGAGCTATGGCTACACCTTC
CASSLDLMSYGYTF
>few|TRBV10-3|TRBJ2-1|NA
TGTGCCATCAGCCCTCAGGACAGAGAACAGTTCTTC
CAISPQDREQFF
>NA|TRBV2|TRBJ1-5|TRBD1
TGTGCCAGCCGTAGACAGGGGGCAGGTCAGCCCCAGCATTTT
CASRRQGAGQPQHF
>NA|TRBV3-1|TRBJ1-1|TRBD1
TGTGCCAGCAGCCACCAGGGGGGAGGTACTGAAGCTTTCTTT
CASSHQGGGTEAFF
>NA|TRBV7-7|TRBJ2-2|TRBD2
TGTGCCAGCTCTAAGGGGTTTAGCGGGAGGTCGAACACCGGGGAGCTGTTTTTT
CASSKGFSGRSNTGELFF
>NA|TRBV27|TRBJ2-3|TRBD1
TGTGCCAGCCGCTCTTTGACCGGGACAGGGCATTTGTATACGCAGTATTTT
CASRSLTGTGHLYTQYF
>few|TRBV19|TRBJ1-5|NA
TGTGCCAGTAGTATCACAGGGAATCTAAGGAGCAATCAGCCCCAGCATTTT
CASSITGNLRSNQPQHF
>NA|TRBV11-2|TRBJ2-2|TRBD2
TGTGCCAGCAGCTCATTAGCGGGATTGGGGGAGCTGTTTTTT
CASSSLAGLGELFF
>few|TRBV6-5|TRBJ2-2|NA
TGTGCCAGCAGTTACTCGACACTAGCCACCGGGGAGCTGTTTTTT
CASSYSTLATGELFF
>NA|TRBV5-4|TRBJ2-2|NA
TGTGCCAGCAGCCCCCGGCGGAGGGACGGGGAGCTGTTTTTT
CASSPRRRDGELFF
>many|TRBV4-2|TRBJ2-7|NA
TGTGCCAGCAGCCAACGGTCAGCCGAGTCCTACGAGCAGTACTTC
CASSQRSAESYEQYF
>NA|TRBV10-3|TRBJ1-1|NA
TGTGCCATCAGTGAGTCGGTAGGGGCGGACACTGAAGCTTTCTTT
CAISESVGADTEAFF
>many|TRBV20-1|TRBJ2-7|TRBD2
TGCAGTGCTAGGCCCAGCGGGAACTCCTACGAGCAGTACTTC
CSARPSGNSYEQYF
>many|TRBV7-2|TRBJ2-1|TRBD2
TGTGCCAGCAGCTCAACCCGCGCGGGAGTAAGTTACAATGAGCAGTTCTTC
CASSSTRAGVSYNEQFF
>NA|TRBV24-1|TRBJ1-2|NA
TGTGCCACCAGTGATTCGGGAACGCCGGGGTATGGCTACACCTTC
CATSDSGTPGYGYTF
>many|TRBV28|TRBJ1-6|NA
TGTGCCAGCAGTTTATATGTCAGGGGAAGGAATTCACCCCTCCACTTT
CASSLYVRGRNSPLHF
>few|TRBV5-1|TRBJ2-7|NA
TGCGCCAGCAGCTTGTCAGAGGGCGCGGGGGAGCAGTACTTC
CASSLSEGAGEQYF
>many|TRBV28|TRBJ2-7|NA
TGTGCCAGCAGTCCGCAAGGGACCCTCTACGAGCAGTACTTC
CASSPQGTLYEQYF
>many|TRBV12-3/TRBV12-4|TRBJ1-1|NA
TGTGCCAGCAGTTTTGGGCGGATCACTGAAGCTTTCTTT
CASSFGRITEAFF
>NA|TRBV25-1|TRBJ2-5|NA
TGTGCCAGCAGATGGAGTCAAGAGACCCAGTACTTC
CASRWSQETQYF
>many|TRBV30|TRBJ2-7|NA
TGTGCCTGGAGATCACAGAGCGAGCAGTACTTC
CAWRSQSEQYF
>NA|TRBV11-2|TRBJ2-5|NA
TGTGCCAGCAGCCTGGAGAGGCGGCGGGCCCAGTACTTC
CASSLERRRAQYF
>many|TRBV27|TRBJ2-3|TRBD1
TGTGCCAGCAGTTTATTAGGCCAGGGGGACGACGTCACAGATACGCAGTATTTT
CASSLLGQGDDVTDTQYF
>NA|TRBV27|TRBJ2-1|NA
TGTGCCAGCAGACGACAGGGAGGAGTCAATGAGCAGTTCTTC
CASRRQGGVNEQFF
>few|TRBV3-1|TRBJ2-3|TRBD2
TGTGCCAGCAGCCAAGAACTCGAGAGCGGGGGGACAGATACGCAGTATTTT
CASSQELESGGTDTQYF
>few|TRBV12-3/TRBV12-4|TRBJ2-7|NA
TGTGCCAGCAAAAATAGAGGCGGCGAGCAGTACTTC
CASKNRGGEQYF
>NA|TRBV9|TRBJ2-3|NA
TGTGCCAGCAGCGTAGCTAGGTTGACCGCTAGCACAGATACGCAGTATTTT
CASSVARLTASTDTQYF
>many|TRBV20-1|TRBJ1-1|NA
TGCAGTGCTAGAGATATAGCTGAAGCTTTCTTT
CSARDIAEAFF
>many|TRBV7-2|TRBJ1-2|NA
TGTGCCAGCAGCGCCTTTTTCGGGAGGAGTTATGGCTACACCTTC
CASSAFFGRSYGYTF
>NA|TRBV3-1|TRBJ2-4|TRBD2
TGTGCCAGCAGCCCGCGACTAGCGGGAGCCAAAAACATTCAGTACTTC
CASSPRLAGAKNIQYF
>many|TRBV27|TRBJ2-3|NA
TGTGCCAGCAGTTTATCCGGCCAGGGTACGCAGTATTTT
CASSLSGQGTQYF
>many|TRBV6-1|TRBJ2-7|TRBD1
TGTGCCAGCAGTTCAACAGGGGGCGGTTACGAGCAGTACTTC
CASSSTGGGYEQYF
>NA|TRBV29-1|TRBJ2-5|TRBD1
TGCAGCACAATTCGTAGGTTTTCCGGGACAGGGGTCGAGACCCAGTACTTC
CSTIRRFSGTGVETQYF